This T cell receptor (beta chain) stems from a study of Tregs in tolerant kidney transplant recipients. Study-wide background: A roughly three-day belatacept mixed lymphocyte reaction, sometimes plus 5-day graft donor restimulation, preceded CD4+CD25+CD127- sorting.

A word on this clone: What it binds is unknown.

Trimming stripped 3 bases from V and 4 bases from J, with 16 bases between. This CDR3 comprises 15 residues. Germline V gene lookup returns CDR1 SGDLS and CDR2 YYNGEE. Profiling relied on immunoSEQ multiplex PCR, and the TCRdb table lists in-frame clones only, not all of them. The sample records approximately 30,000 clones, about 79% being singletons. General observations from the study: Few patients were studied, so findings need validation in larger groups. No direct test of biological reproducibility was done here.

Sequencing was carried out using Tregs from blood cultured with allogeneic cells. The clonotype comes from a human donor in good health. The V call is TRBV9, the J call TRBJ1-1; no firm D call. The chain's CDR3 is CASSAISGLGTEAFF. The CDR3 coding sequence is TGTGCCAGCAGCGCTATCTCGGGGTTGGGCACTGAAGCTTTCTTT.